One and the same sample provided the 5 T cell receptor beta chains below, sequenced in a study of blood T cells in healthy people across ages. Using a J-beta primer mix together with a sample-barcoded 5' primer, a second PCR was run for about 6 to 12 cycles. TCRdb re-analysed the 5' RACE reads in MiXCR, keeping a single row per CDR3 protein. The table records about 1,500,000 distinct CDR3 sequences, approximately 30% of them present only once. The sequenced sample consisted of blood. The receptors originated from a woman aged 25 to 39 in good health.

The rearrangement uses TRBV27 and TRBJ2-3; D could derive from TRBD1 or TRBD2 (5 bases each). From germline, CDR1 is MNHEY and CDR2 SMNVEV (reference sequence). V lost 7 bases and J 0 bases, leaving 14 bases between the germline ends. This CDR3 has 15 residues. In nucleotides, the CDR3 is TGTGCCAGCACCCAGGGACCGACTAGCACAGATACGCAGTATTTT. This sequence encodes CASTQGPTSTDTQYF.

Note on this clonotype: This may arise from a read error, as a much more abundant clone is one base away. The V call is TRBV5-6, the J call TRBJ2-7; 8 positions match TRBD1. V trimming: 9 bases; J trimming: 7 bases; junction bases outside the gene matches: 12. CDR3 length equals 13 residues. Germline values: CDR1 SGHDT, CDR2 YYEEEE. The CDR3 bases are TGTGCCACCCAGGACAGGGAGTGGAATGAGCAGTACTTC. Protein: CATQDREWNEQYF.

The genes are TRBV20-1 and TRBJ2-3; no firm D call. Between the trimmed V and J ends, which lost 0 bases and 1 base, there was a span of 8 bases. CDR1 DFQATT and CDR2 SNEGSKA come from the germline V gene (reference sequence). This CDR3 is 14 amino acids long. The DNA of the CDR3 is TGCAGTGCTAGAGATATCCGGGGCACAGATACGCAGTATTTT. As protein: CSARDIRGTDTQYF.

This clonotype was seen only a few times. DNA for the CDR3: TGCGCCAGCCGTCAGAAGTCGGCCAATTATAATTCACCCCTCCACTTT. Protein: CASRQKSANYNSPLHF. V is TRBV10-2 and J is TRBJ1-6; D uncertain. V was pared by 8 bases and J by 4 bases, with 18 bases between. Germline values: CDR1 WSHSY, CDR2 SAAADI. This CDR3 comprises 16 residues.

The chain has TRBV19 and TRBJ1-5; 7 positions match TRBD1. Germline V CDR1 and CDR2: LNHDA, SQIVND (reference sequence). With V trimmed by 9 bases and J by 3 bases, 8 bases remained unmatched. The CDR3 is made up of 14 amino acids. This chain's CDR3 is CASLGQAPNQPQHF. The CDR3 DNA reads TGTGCCAGCCTAGGACAGGCCCCCAATCAGCCCCAGCATTTT.